The present T cell receptor (beta chain) was sequenced within a study of ipilimumab plus nivolumab after autologous stem cell transplantation (dated by TCRdb to about 2021). With regard to the full study: The median number of doses received by trial patients was roughly five for ipilimumab and 8 for nivolumab. Primary refractory and relapsed disease were included in the DLBCL cohort, with 18-month progression-free survival of about 82% and 31%, respectively. Patients undergoing autologous transplant for high-risk diffuse large B cell lymphoma, mature T cell lymphoma, or multiple myeloma were enrolled in the trial. Approximately 35 patients made up the trial's intent-to-treat population.

Broad study findings and their caveats: The authors concluded that combined checkpoint inhibition appeared tolerable when used as consolidation after transplant. The authors stated that profiles of the T cell receptor repertoire, regulatory T cell phenotype and gut microbiota provided a biologic rationale for studying this approach further.

The library was generated by the immunoSEQ multiplex PCR assay. TCRdb limited this immuneACCESS table to in-frame rearrangements with V and J called. A share of clones is missing; checked studies link under half to unresolved V genes, and the rest is unexplained. The sample records approximately 80,000 clones, around 80% of which are singletons. The top ten clones comprise 2.2% of the sample. Starting 14 to 28 days after the autologous transplant, patients began checkpoint therapy, which included ipilimumab at 1 mg/kg intravenously on day 1 of selected weeks. Patients received nivolumab at 3 mg/kg intravenously on day 1 of weeks 1, 4, 7, 10, and every two weeks through week 26. Combined checkpoint inhibition with ipilimumab and nivolumab as consolidation after autologous stem cell transplantation was tested in a Phase Ib clinical trial. The CDR3, cysteine through phenylalanine, is 15 amino acids long. This entry keeps only the CDR3 DNA: 45 bases, framed from base 1. CDR1 is given as MNHNS and CDR2 as SASEGT, both from the germline V gene. A distance of 17 bases separates the germline ends of V and J, which lose 5 bases and 7 bases respectively.

A remark on this clone: Its target antigen remains unknown. No much larger clonotype is one base removed from it; base qualities were not supplied.

The starting material was PBMCs, obtained in a trial of ipilimumab plus nivolumab as post-transplant consolidation. The chain joins TRBV6-1 to TRBJ1-4, and the D gene may be TRBD1, 5 bases matching. This TCR derives from a male donor with diffuse large B-cell lymphoma. Here is the DNA: TGTGCCAGCAGTCCCAGACAGAAGGAAGGTGAAAAACTGTTTTTT. Its coded protein is CASSPRQKEGEKLFF.